The rows below give T cell receptor beta chains drawn from one sample of a study of T cells in Graves' hyperthyroidism and ophthalmopathy. TCRdb re-called the multiplex PCR reads through MiXCR, storing one row per CDR3 protein. The sample has about 300,000 distinct CDR3 sequences, around 19% seen once. The sample was blood. These receptors were collected from a man between 50 and 59 years old with Graves' ophthalmopathy. Both conserved end residues are part of each CDR3. A D gene is named only where the DNA matches it firmly. The size field is filled for only some rows; it gives once, few, many or a size class.

j_call clone_size v_call d_call cdr3_nt cdr3_aa
TRBJ2-3 NA TRBV10-3 TRBD1 TGTGCCTCCCGCAGGGGGCGCGACACAGATACGCAGTATTTT CASRRGRDTDTQYF
TRBJ2-5 NA TRBV12-3/TRBV12-4 TRBD2 TGTGCCAGCAGTCCCGGGACTAGCGGAGCTACCCAGTACTTC CASSPGTSGATQYF
TRBJ2-1 many TRBV2 NA TGTGCCAGCCATGGGGGGGCCACAAGCTCCTACAATGAGCAGTTCTTC CASHGGATSSYNEQFF
TRBJ2-7 NA TRBV5-1 NA TGCGCCAGCAGCTCGACTTTAGGGGGTGAGACAATTCCGGACGAGCAGTACTTC CASSSTLGGETIPDEQYF
TRBJ2-2 few TRBV14 NA TGTGCCAGCAGCCAATCTAGCACCGGGGAGCTGTTTTTT CASSQSSTGELFF
TRBJ2-5 few TRBV5-8 NA TGTGCCAGCAGCCCCCCGCAGGTAGGGGGTTTCGAGACCCAGTACTTC CASSPPQVGGFETQYF
TRBJ1-5 many TRBV24-1 NA TGTGCCACCAGTGATTTGGAGTACAATCAGCCCCAGCATTTT CATSDLEYNQPQHF
TRBJ2-5 many TRBV6-1 NA TGTGCCAGCAGTTCCCCTACAGTGTCCCAAGAGACCCAGTACTTC CASSSPTVSQETQYF
TRBJ2-3 many TRBV20-1 TRBD2 TGCAGTCCGGTAGCGGGAGGATTTGGCACAGATACGCAGTATTTT CSPVAGGFGTDTQYF
TRBJ2-3 NA TRBV6-9 TRBD2 TGCGCCAGCAGTGAGGGGGGGGGTAGCGGGAGTAGGGCGCAGTATTTT CASSEGGGSGSRAQYF
TRBJ2-7 many TRBV28 TRBD1 TGTGCCAGCAGTACCGACAGGGGCGGGAAGTACGAGCAGTACTTC CASSTDRGGKYEQYF
TRBJ2-5 many TRBV6-1 NA TGTGCCAGCAGTGATCCTCAGGGTGTGGAGACCCAGTACTTC CASSDPQGVETQYF
TRBJ1-1 many TRBV20-1 TRBD1 TGCAGTGCTAGAGATGCGGACAGGGGATGGGCTGAAGCTTTCTTT CSARDADRGWAEAFF
TRBJ2-1 few TRBV20-1 NA TGCAGTGCTAGCTGGGGGCCGGGTGAGCAGTTCTTC CSASWGPGEQFF
TRBJ2-7 few TRBV7-2 NA TGTGCCAGCAGCTTCAGGGACCTCACGAGCGAGCAGTACTTC CASSFRDLTSEQYF
TRBJ1-6 few TRBV7-3 NA TGTGCCAGCAGCTTAACGGGGACGGCCGATTCACCCCTCCACTTT CASSLTGTADSPLHF
TRBJ2-3 many TRBV28 NA TGTGCCAGCAGTTTAGGGGGGGCTCGAGATACGCAGTATTTT CASSLGGARDTQYF
TRBJ2-5 NA TRBV11-2 TRBD2 TGTGCCAGCAGGCATCAAGGGACTAGCGGAGAGGGGGAGACCCAGTACTTC CASRHQGTSGEGETQYF
TRBJ2-5 NA TRBV7-8 NA TGTGCCAGCAGCTTCAGGCCTAGCGATCAAGAGACCCAGTACTTC CASSFRPSDQETQYF
TRBJ2-3 few TRBV6-2/TRBV6-3 NA TGTGCCAGCAGTCCAGAGGGTACTAGCACAGATACGCAGTATTTT CASSPEGTSTDTQYF
TRBJ1-1 many TRBV5-1 TRBD1 TGCGCCAGCAGCCCCCGGGACAGAGCCGAATTAGCTGAAGCTTTCTTT CASSPRDRAELAEAFF
TRBJ2-1 NA TRBV7-3 NA TGTGCCAGCAGCCAAGGGACCGGTGAGCAGTTCTTC CASSQGTGEQFF
TRBJ1-1 few TRBV5-1 TRBD1 TGCGCCAGCAGCTTGGGACAGGGAGGGAACACTGAAGCTTTCTTT CASSLGQGGNTEAFF
TRBJ1-3 NA TRBV18 TRBD1 TGTGCCAGCTCACCCCTCGGACAGGGTCGATTTGGAAACACCATATATTTT CASSPLGQGRFGNTIYF
TRBJ1-3 many TRBV7-6 NA TGTGCCAGCAGCATCTACCCTAAGGGTTCTGGAAACACCATATATTTT CASSIYPKGSGNTIYF
TRBJ1-2 NA TRBV19 NA TGTGCCAGTAGTAGCGGGCCAGGCTATGGCTACACCTTC CASSSGPGYGYTF
TRBJ2-1 NA TRBV10-2 TRBD1 TGCGCCAGCAGTGAGACCGCGGACAGGGGAACCTACAATGAGCAGTTCTTC CASSETADRGTYNEQFF
TRBJ1-4 NA TRBV20-1 NA TGCAGTGCTAGAGGGACAGCGGCAACTAATGAAAAACTGTTTTTT CSARGTAATNEKLFF
TRBJ2-7 many TRBV28 TRBD2 TGTGCCAGCAAGGAAGCGGGAGGCAGCCACGAGCAGTACTTC CASKEAGGSHEQYF
TRBJ2-5 NA TRBV6-4 NA TGTGCCACCGGTTTACAAGAGACCCAGTACTTC CATGLQETQYF
TRBJ2-6 NA TRBV14 NA TGTGCCAGCAGCCCCCCAGGTCGCTCTGGGGCCAACGTCCTGACTTTC CASSPPGRSGANVLTF
TRBJ2-3 once TRBV6-2/TRBV6-3 TRBD2 TGTGCCAGCACGGTTGGGTCGGCGGGAGTAGGAACAGATACGCAGTATTTT CASTVGSAGVGTDTQYF